This T cell receptor (beta chain) was obtained from a study of T cells after yellow fever vaccination. MiXCR, run by TCRdb on the 5' RACE reads, gives a single entry per CDR3 protein. This table holds under 200,000 distinct CDR3 sequences, approximately 11% found once. In its sample, this clonotype was seen many times. Its antigen is unknown. Broader study findings: The secondary T-cell response peaked on day 5, not day 15, but was weaker.

Germline assignment: CDR1 SGHVS and CDR2 FNYEAQ. CDR3 length equals 16 residues. Between the trimmed V and J ends, which lost 3 bases and 2 bases, there was a span of 11 bases. This sample comprised CD8+ T cells sorted from PBMCs, obtained 15 days after the yellow fever booster vaccination. This receptor was taken from a man aged 18 to 30 who received the YFV17D yellow fever vaccine. The chain links TRBV7-6 to TRBJ2-6; tentatively, D is TRBD2 (6 bases). The CDR3 nucleotides are TGTGCCAGCAGCTTTTTAGGCGGGGCTGGGGCCAACGTCCTGACTTTC. Translating it yields CASSFLGGAGANVLTF.